The 3 T cell receptor beta chains presented below share a single source sample, sequenced in a study of blood T cell repertoires in COVID-19. TCRdb's table, derived via immunoSEQ multiplex PCR, lists solely in-frame clones and lacks some. The sample consists of 130,000 to 150,000 clones, 80% of them appearing once. Sequences were obtained from peripheral blood. All receptors come from a man between 60 and 70 years old with active or convalescent COVID-19.

CDR3 residues: CASSLESAEQFF. Written as DNA, the CDR3 is TGTGCCAGCAGCTTAGAGAGTGCTGAGCAGTTCTTC. V is TRBV11-3 and J is TRBJ2-1; D is ambiguous. The V end lost 0 bases, the J end lost 9 bases, and 6 bases lay between the germline ends. The CDR3 sequence is 12 residues long. Per the germline V gene, CDR1 is SGHNT and CDR2 is YENEEA.

The chain employs TRBV15 and TRBJ2-7, with no clear D. CDR1 is LNHNV, CDR2 YYDKDF, per germline (reference sequence). V shed 0 bases and J shed 5 bases, with 5 bases lying between them. The CDR3 sequence is 12 residues long. CDR3 residues: CATSRDPDEQYF. CDR3 sequence (DNA): TGTGCCACCAGCAGAGATCCGGACGAGCAGTACTTC.

This chain joins TRBV2 and TRBJ2-7; no clear D gene. Germline V gives CDR1 SNHLY, CDR2 FYNNEI. CDR3 length equals 11 residues. V was cut by 6 bases and J by 5 bases, with 8 bases left in between. The CDR3 loop is CASRAIHEQYF. The CDR3 DNA reads TGTGCCAGCAGGGCCATCCACGAGCAGTACTTC.